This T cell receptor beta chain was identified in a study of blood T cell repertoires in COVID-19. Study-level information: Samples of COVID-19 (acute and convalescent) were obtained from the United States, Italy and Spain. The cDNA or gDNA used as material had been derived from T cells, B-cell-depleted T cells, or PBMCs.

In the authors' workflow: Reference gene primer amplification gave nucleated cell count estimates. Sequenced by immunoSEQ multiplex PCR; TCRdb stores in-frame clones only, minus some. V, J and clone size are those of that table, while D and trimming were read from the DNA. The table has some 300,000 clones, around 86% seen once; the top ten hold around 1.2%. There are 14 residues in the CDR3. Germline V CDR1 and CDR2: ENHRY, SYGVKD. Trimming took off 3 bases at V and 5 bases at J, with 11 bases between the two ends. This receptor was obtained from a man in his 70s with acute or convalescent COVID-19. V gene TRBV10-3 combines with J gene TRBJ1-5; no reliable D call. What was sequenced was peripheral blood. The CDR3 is CAISDRGADQPQHF. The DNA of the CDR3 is TGTGCCATCAGTGATCGGGGAGCTGATCAGCCCCAGCATTTT.